Below are 10 T cell receptor beta chains sequenced from a single sample in a study of cytomegalovirus exposure and HLA in healthy donors. Primers included in the PCR were 60 Vbeta and 13 Jbeta primers. Profiling relied on immunoSEQ multiplex PCR, and the TCRdb table lists in-frame clones only, not all of them. The data contain fewer than 300,000 clones, 70% to 90% of them singletons. The sample taken for sequencing was PBMCs. The receptors here all came from a man in his forties or fifties in good health and CMV-seropositive.

J is TRBJ1-5 and V is TRBV5-5, with 7 positions matching TRBD1. Germline CDR1 is SGHKS and CDR2 is YYEKEE (reference sequence). The length of the CDR3 is 15 residues. The V gene end was trimmed by 4 bases and the J gene end by 0 bases; junction bases not matched to a gene: 4. The CDR3 DNA reads as TGTGCCAGCAGCGGCCGGGACAGTAGCAATCAGCCCCAGCATTTT. It specifies CASSGRDSSNQPQHF.

V and J are TRBV27 and TRBJ2-7; the match to TRBD1 covers 9 bases. Looked up from germline, CDR1 is MNHEY and CDR2 is SMNVEV (reference sequence). V shed 2 bases and J 6 bases; nucleotides not matched to a gene: 5. The CDR3 is 14 residues long. The CDR3 region has the DNA TGTGCCAGCAGTTTAGCTGGGACAGGGATCGAGCAGTACTTC. Protein product: CASSLAGTGIEQYF.

The chain links TRBV7-3 to TRBJ2-3; the D gene is possibly TRBD2 (6 bases). Trimming left V 8 bases short and J 4 bases short, with 13 bases between. Germline CDR1 reads SGHTA; CDR2 reads FQGTGA. This CDR3 spans 13 amino acids. The CDR3 DNA reads TGTGCCAGCGCGGTCGGGAGCGCAGATACGCAGTATTTT. The encoded protein is CASAVGSADTQYF. The whole variable domain, remainder taken from reference TRBV7-3 and TRBJ2-3, is GAGVSQTPSNKVTEKGKYVELRCDPISGHTALYWYRQSLGQGPEFLIYFQGTGAADDSGLPNDRFFAVRPEGSVSTLKIQRTERGDSAVYLCASAVGSADTQYFGPGTRLTVL.

The gene calls are TRBV19 and TRBJ1-1; D not resolved. From germline, CDR1 is LNHDA and CDR2 SQIVND (reference sequence). V was pared by 3 bases and J by 1 base, with 6 bases between. This CDR3 has 13 amino acids. Here the CDR3 reads CASSIPGNTEAFF. As DNA, the CDR3 is TGTGCCAGTAGTATCCCAGGGAACACTGAAGCTTTCTTT. The full variable domain, rest sourced from reference TRBV19 and TRBJ1-1, is DGGITQSPKYLFRKEGQNVTLSCEQNLNHDAMYWYRQDPGQGLRLIYYSQIVNDFQKGDIAEGYSVSREKKESFPLTVTSAQKNPTAFYLCASSIPGNTEAFFGQGTRLTVV.

This sequence joins TRBV6-5 and TRBJ2-7; TRBD1 might be the D (6 bases). From germline, CDR1 is MNHEY and CDR2 SVGAGI. The CDR3 extends over 16 amino acids. V shed 4 bases and J shed 3 bases, with 19 bases lying between them. The CDR3 is CASSFYLGQFGYEQYF. The CDR3 nucleotides are TGTGCCAGCAGTTTTTACCTCGGACAGTTTGGCTACGAGCAGTACTTC.

The chain couples TRBV9 to TRBJ2-1, with D possibly TRBD1 on 6 matching bases. CDR1 is SGDLS and CDR2 is YYNGEE in the germline V gene. V lost 2 bases to trimming and J lost 8 bases, with 20 bases between them. CDR3 size: 16 residues. CDR3 coding DNA: TGTGCCAGCAGCGTTCGACAGGCGGCCTCCCCCTATGAGCAGTTCTTC. It is translated as CASSVRQAASPYEQFF.

This clone came up a few times. The J gene is TRBJ1-5, the V gene TRBV5-1; D is ambiguous. Germline CDR1 and CDR2: SGHRS and YFSETQ. V lost 0 bases and J 2 bases, leaving 3 bases between the germline ends. This CDR3 region has 13 residues. The CDR3 nucleotides read TGCGCCAGCAGCTTGGGGCGCAATCAGCCCCAGCATTTT. This gives the protein CASSLGRNQPQHF.

The chain has TRBV19 and TRBJ2-5; D remains ambiguous. Trimming cost V 3 bases and J 2 bases, with 7 bases left between them. The CDR3 spans 13 residues. The germline V gene has CDR1 LNHDA and CDR2 SQIVND (reference sequence). DNA of the CDR3: TGTGCCAGTAGTATTGGAGTACAAGAGACCCAGTACTTC. Its translation is CASSIGVQETQYF.

A single count supports this clone. This rearrangement joins TRBV9 to TRBJ2-2, with D unclear. The V end lost 2 bases, the J end lost 0 bases, and 8 bases lay between the germline ends. The CDR3 is 15 residues long. Germline V gene data show CDR1 as SGDLS and CDR2 as YYNGEE. The CDR3 DNA sequence: TGTGCCAGCAGCGTTGAGTTCGCGAACACCGGGGAGCTGTTTTTT. It specifies CASSVEFANTGELFF. The full variable domain, in which reference TRBV9 and TRBJ2-2 provide the parts outside the CDR3, is DSGVTQTPKHLITATGQRVTLRCSPRSGDLSVYWYQQSLDQGLQFLIQYYNGEERAKGNILERFSAQQFPDLHSELNLSSLELGDSALYFCASSVEFANTGELFFGEGSRLTVL.

This sequence joins TRBV11-2 and TRBJ1-2, with 9 positions matching TRBD1. Germline V CDR1 and CDR2: SGHAT, FQNNGV. J was trimmed by 8 bases and V by 4 bases; bases with no gene match: 11. CDR3 length: 15 amino acids. CDR3 DNA sequence: TGTGCCAGCAGCTCCGGGACAGGGAATGTGTGGGGCTACACCTTC. This translates into CASSSGTGNVWGYTF. Using reference TRBV11-2 and TRBJ1-2 for the parts outside the CDR3, the full variable domain is EAGVAQSPRYKIIEKRQSVAFWCNPISGHATLYWYQQILGQGPKLLIQFQNNGVVDDSQLPKDRFSAERLKGVDSTLKIQPAKLEDSAVYLCASSSGTGNVWGYTFGSGTRLTVV.